Sequencing of this TCR beta chain was carried out in a study of technical replicates of blood from a few donors. TCRdb's table, derived via immunoSEQ multiplex PCR, lists solely in-frame clones and lacks some. Of roughly 79,000 clones in the sample, roughly four fifths are singletons; the top ten hold around 4%. This clone was detected once. This CDR3 has 16 amino acids. Germline trimming cut 1 base from V and 3 bases from J; bases unmatched to any gene: 3. Per germline, CDR1 LGHNA and CDR2 YSLEER. The rearrangement links TRBV4-3 to TRBJ2-7, with 13 bases fitting TRBD2. This receptor was identified in a human donor in good health. Some clones in this sample may be carry-over from other donors' samples. Specimen: PBMCs. DNA of the CDR3: TGCGCCAGCAGCCAAGCCGGGACTAGCGGGGTCTACGAGCAGTACTTC. It translates to CASSQAGTSGVYEQYF.